This T cell receptor (beta chain) was found in a study of OX40 agonist ivuxolimab in advanced cancers. In the study overall: The drug used for patients, ivuxolimab, was an agonistic anti-OX40 (CD134) antibody. At 0.01 to 10 mg/kg, ivuxolimab was administered intravenously to patients every 2 weeks.

V shed 3 bases and J shed 10 bases, with 16 bases lying between them. The germline V gene has CDR1 KGHSH and CDR2 LQKENI. The CDR3 is 14 amino acids. Exclusion of a patient followed from autoimmune disease history or systemic immunosuppression. This clone has only a few counts. Its antigen is not identified. This table comes from immunoSEQ multiplex PCR, and its TCRdb copy is limited to in-frame clones, with some not included. The sample has about 60,000 clones, approximately 86% seen once. Broader study findings: Among the lowest peripheral clonal expansion occurred in 0.1-3.0 mg/kg partial responders.

Sequenced here: CD4+ or CD8+ T cells sorted from blood, sampled in a trial of the OX40 agonist ivuxolimab. The chain uses TRBV18 and TRBJ2-1, with D maybe TRBD1 (6 bases). The source of this sequence is an adult with an advanced solid tumor such as melanoma, head and neck, liver or kidney cancer. CDR3 protein: CASSPPGQYWEQFF. In DNA, the CDR3 is TGTGCCAGCTCACCTCCGGGACAATACTGGGAGCAGTTCTTC.